The TCR beta chain described here comes from a study of T cells in women clearing cervical HPV infection. General study results and limits: TRBV6-7 abundance was lower in cases than controls (approximately 0.11% versus 0.16%). Cases and controls were distinguished at AUC over 0.75 by richness and V genes.

This CDR3 spans 15 amino acids. The V gene end was trimmed by 1 base and the J gene end by 5 bases; junction bases not matched to a gene: 2. Germline V gene data show CDR1 as SNHLY and CDR2 as FYNNEI. Cervical HPV DNA detected by MY09/MY11 PCR, typed by dot-blot. Average input was around 1,300 ng genomic DNA for immunoSEQ TCR beta CDR3 amplification. Sequencing was performed with immunoSEQ multiplex PCR; in TCRdb, only in-frame clones are kept and a portion is missing. This sample's table has about 35,000 clones. For this clone: Antigen unknown. The sequenced fragment ends 3 residues before the CDR3 boundary, so the rest is inferred from the germline J gene.

This rearrangement joins TRBV2 to TRBJ1-6, with 7 bases identical to TRBD1. The sequence derives from a woman between 18 and 70 years old with a cervical HPV16 infection that either progressed to CIN3+ or cleared (not recorded which). The sequenced sample consisted of blood buffy coat. The DNA read from the CDR3 is TGTGCCAGCAGTGAAGAGACAGGGAATAATTCACCC. Its protein is CASSEETGNNSP. The full CDR3 protein is CASSEETGNNSPLHF.